This TCR beta chain was observed in a study of tumor-infiltrating lymphocytes in primary liver carcinoma (dated by TCRdb to about 2017). As for the study more broadly: Surgical resection was performed in China between 2015 and March 2016 on a handful of patients with histopathologically diagnosed primary liver carcinoma. A total of approximately 35 specimens from 5 patients underwent TCRbeta repertoire sequencing, comprising 25 or so tumor regions, 5 adjacent noncancerous liver tissues and 5 peripheral blood samples. Samples yielded roughly 3.65 to 7.5 million productive TCRbeta reads; read depth did not differ significantly between tissue types. The five patients, three men and two women aged 30 to 69 years, had hepatocellular carcinoma (four) or combined HCC and intrahepatic cholangiocarcinoma (one). The study combined TCRbeta repertoire sequencing, expression microarrays and whole-exome sequencing across five regions of each liver tumor, with adjacent normal tissue and blood. The tumors of the five patients were staged as T1-T3 N0M0, with maximum diameters ranging from about 4 to 10 cm. Technical replicate repertoires showed high reproducibility, with mean shared-clone rates roughly 0.87 and correlation coefficients above 0.95.

A distance of 11 bases separates the germline ends of V and J, which lose 2 bases and 9 bases respectively. From cysteine to phenylalanine, the CDR3 is 13 amino acids long. Solely the CDR3 DNA is kept, with 39 bases framed from the first base. Reading the germline V gene gives CDR1 KGHSH and CDR2 LQKENI. Starting from about 500 ng total RNA, TCRbeta-specific cDNA was produced by reverse transcription with a constant-region primer and ProtoScript II reverse transcriptase. The TCRbeta libraries were prepared through three rounds of nested multiplex PCR following a slightly modified ARM-PCR procedure. Each of the first two PCR rounds ran for roughly 9 cycles using multiplex TRBV1-TRBV30 forward primers together with a Cbeta reverse primer. A final 25-cycle PCR with Deep VentR polymerase added sample barcodes and Illumina adapters. Before sequencing, amplicons between 200 and 500 bp were purified from gel using a QIAquick gel extraction kit. An Illumina HiSeq 2500 was used to sequence the TCRbeta amplicons with 250-bp paired-end reads. On the authors' methods: Trimmomatic v0.33 was used to quality-trim the reads, and FLASH v1.2.11 was used to merge paired reads so that full CDR3 sequences could be recovered. MiGEC v1.2.1b assigned V, D and J germline segments to the rearranged TCRbeta sequences. Clonotype statistics and Shannon-Wiener diversity indices were calculated with VDJtools v1.0.0. Except for diversity analysis, only the 250 most abundant clonotypes of each sample were used in subsequent analyses to reduce sampling bias. TCRdb's own reprocessing of the public reads used fastp at Q25 and MiXCR and kept productive beta chains. Identical CDR3 protein sequences are pooled into one entry, listed with their most common genes and DNA. None of the V and J calls come from the authors' own analysis; TCRdb made them. Within this sample are approximately 340,000 distinct CDR3 sequences, with 65% of them counted one time only. The top ten hold about 6.5% of the sample.

TRIzol reagent was used to extract blood RNA from unsorted whole blood, while the DNeasy Blood & Tissue kit provided the germline DNA. At the time of sampling, the patients had chronic HBV infection and had not received any treatment. Before surgery, about 4 milliliters of peripheral blood were collected into K2EDTA tubes. Study-level results and caveats: Only five patients were included in the study, and the authors note that the findings should be validated in a larger study. Pairs of tumor regions showed greater repertoire overlap (mean about 36%) than tumor-adjacent pairs (17%) or tumor-blood pairs (around 15%), which is consistent with antigen-driven expansion. Bulk unsorted samples precluded comparing CD4+ and CD8+ T cell repertoires. Because only the TCR beta chain was sequenced and unpaired alpha chains were not captured, true repertoire diversity is likely underestimated. A significantly larger repertoire fraction was made up by the top 250 clones in tumors than in blood (p = 0.039).

With respect to this clonotype: Its specific antigen is unknown. No base quality values were provided; no much bigger clone lies one nucleotide off.

Source material: peripheral blood. Recombination linked TRBV18 to TRBJ2-1; the D gene assignment is perhaps TRBD1 or TRBD2, with each matching 5 bases. The clonotype was recovered from a man in his forties with primary liver carcinoma and hepatitis B virus infection. This receptor carries the CDR3 CASSPNGDGEQFF. The nucleotide sequence is TGTGCCAGCTCACCAAATGGGGACGGTGAGCAGTTCTTC.